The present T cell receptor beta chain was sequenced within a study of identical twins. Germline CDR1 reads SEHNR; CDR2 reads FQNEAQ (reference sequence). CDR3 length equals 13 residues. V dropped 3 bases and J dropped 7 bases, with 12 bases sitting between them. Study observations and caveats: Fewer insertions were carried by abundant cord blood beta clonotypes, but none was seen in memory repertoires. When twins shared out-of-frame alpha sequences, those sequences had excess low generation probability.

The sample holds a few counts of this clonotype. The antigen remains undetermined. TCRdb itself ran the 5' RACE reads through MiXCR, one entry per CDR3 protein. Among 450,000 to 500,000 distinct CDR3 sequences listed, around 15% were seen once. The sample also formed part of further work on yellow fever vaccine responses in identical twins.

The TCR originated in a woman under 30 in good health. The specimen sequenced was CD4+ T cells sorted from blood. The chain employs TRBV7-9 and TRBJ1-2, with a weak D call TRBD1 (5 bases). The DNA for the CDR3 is TGTGCCAGCAGCTTGAAGGGGAAGGGTGGCTACACCTTC. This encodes CASSLKGKGGYTF.